The TCR beta chain described here comes from a study of T cell repertoires in cytomegalovirus infection. Overall study context: Based on public TCR beta signatures, there were indications of CMV infection and of a matching HLA type. Study conclusions and caveats: Adding up the frequency of public TCR beta families identified people who carried CMV plus the relevant HLA. HLA-C-restricted, CMV-specific TCR beta clonotypes were dominant ex vivo.

Via MiXCR, TCRdb re-called the reads, giving one row per CDR3 protein. The sample holds 200,000 or so distinct CDR3 sequences, roughly 30% seen once. Regarding this clonotype: Antigen unknown.

The CDR3 is 15 amino acids. The germline CDR1 and CDR2 sequences are SNHLY and FYNNEI. Trimming pared 10 bases from V and 0 bases from J, leaving 16 bases between. Sample: PBMCs. This TCR was recovered from a human donor in good health (CMV status not recorded). Some clones in this sample may be carry-over from other donors' samples. This rearrangement joins TRBV2 to TRBJ2-1; D could derive from TRBD1 or TRBD2 (7 bases each). This CDR3 reads CATRAGQSSYNEQFF. The CDR3 DNA is TGTGCCACCAGAGCGGGACAGAGCTCCTACAATGAGCAGTTCTTC.